The 7 T cell receptor beta chains reported below all come from one sample, sequenced in a study of blood T cell repertoires in COVID-19. Some clones are missing from TCRdb's copy, which holds only in-frame ones; the method was immunoSEQ multiplex PCR. This sample has approximately 160,000 clones; roughly nine tenths occur once, and the top ten carry roughly a sixth. The material sequenced was peripheral blood. These receptor sequences come from a man aged 55 to 70 with active or convalescent COVID-19.

This chain connects TRBV2 to TRBJ2-1; 9 nucleotides align to TRBD1. The CDR3 sequence is 14 residues long. Germline CDR1 is SNHLY and CDR2 is FYNNEI. V lost 3 bases and J lost 3; bases outside the gene matches: 0. CDR3 protein: CASSETGGYNEQFF. CDR3 DNA sequence: TGTGCCAGCAGTGAGACAGGGGGCTACAATGAGCAGTTCTTC.

This chain joins TRBV9 and TRBJ1-5; no clear D gene. CDR1 is SGDLS, CDR2 YYNGEE, per germline. Trimming left V 4 bases short and J 6 bases short, with 5 bases between. CDR3 length: 11 residues. The CDR3 DNA reads TGTGCCAGCAGCACCGGTCAGCCCCAGCATTTT. Its protein product is CASSTGQPQHF.

This clone is a singleton in its sample. CDR3 in amino acids: CASSPRDRYYDTEAFF. DNA for the CDR3: TGTGCCAGCTCACCCCGGGACAGGTACTACGACACTGAAGCTTTCTTT. The rearrangement joins TRBV18 to TRBJ1-1; 8 positions match TRBD1. The germline V gene has CDR1 KGHSH and CDR2 LQKENI. V shed 3 bases and J 3 bases; nucleotides not matched to a gene: 9. CDR3 size: 16 residues.

The V call is TRBV5-1, the J call TRBJ1-5; D gene uncertain. CDR3 length equals 14 residues. Germline CDR1 reads SGHRS; CDR2 reads YFSETQ. Trimming removed 0 bases from V and 2 bases from J, with 6 bases in between. CDR3 in amino acids: CASSLEAGNQPQHF. The CDR3 DNA follows: TGCGCCAGCAGCTTGGAGGCGGGCAATCAGCCCCAGCATTTT.

Worth noting for this clone: Other DNA sequences of this sample code for an identical CDR3. This chain joins TRBV30 and TRBJ1-5; 7 bases line up with TRBD1. The germline V gene encodes CDR1 GTSNPN and CDR2 SVGIG (reference sequence). The V gene end was trimmed by 3 bases and the J gene end by 7 bases; junction bases not matched to a gene: 6. The CDR3 loop spans 13 amino acids. The DNA for the CDR3 is TGTGCCTGGAGCCGTCAGGGGGACCAGCCCCAGCATTTT. Protein sequence: CAWSRQGDQPQHF.

The chain couples TRBV11-2 to TRBJ1-6; 10 bases line up with TRBD1. Germline CDR1 SGHAT, CDR2 FQNNGV. There are 18 residues in the CDR3. With V trimmed by 5 bases and J by 6 bases, 13 bases remained unmatched. CDR3 bases: TGTGCCAGCAGCCCAGTCAGCCGGGACAGGGGCCTTAATTCACCCCTCCACTTT. The encoded protein is CASSPVSRDRGLNSPLHF.

The V gene is TRBV7-9, the J gene TRBJ2-1; 12 nucleotides match TRBD2. V dropped 7 bases and J dropped 8; count of bases not matched to a gene: 6. The V gene's germline CDR1 is SEHNR and CDR2 FQNEAQ (reference sequence). CDR3 size: 14 residues. The CDR3 DNA follows: TGTGCCAGCACCCTGACTAGCGGGAGCGATGAGCAGTTCTTC. It yields the protein CASTLTSGSDEQFF.